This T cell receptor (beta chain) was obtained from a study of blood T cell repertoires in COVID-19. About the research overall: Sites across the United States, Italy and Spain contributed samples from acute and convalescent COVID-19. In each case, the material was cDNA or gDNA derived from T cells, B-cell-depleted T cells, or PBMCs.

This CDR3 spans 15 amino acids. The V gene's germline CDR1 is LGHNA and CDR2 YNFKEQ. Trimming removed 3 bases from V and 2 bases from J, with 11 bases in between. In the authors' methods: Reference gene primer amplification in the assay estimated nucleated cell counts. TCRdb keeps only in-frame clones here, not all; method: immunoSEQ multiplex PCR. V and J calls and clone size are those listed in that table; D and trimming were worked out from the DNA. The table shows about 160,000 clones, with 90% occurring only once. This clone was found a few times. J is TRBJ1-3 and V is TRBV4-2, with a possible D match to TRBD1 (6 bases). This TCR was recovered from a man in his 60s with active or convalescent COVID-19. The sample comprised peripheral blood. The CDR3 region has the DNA TGTGCCAGCAGCCATCCTACAGGGCCTGGAAACACCATATATTTT. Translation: CASSHPTGPGNTIYF.